The 5 T cell receptor beta chains below come from one sample, sequenced in a study of shared clonotypes between healthy human individuals. Assay used: immunoSEQ multiplex PCR; TCRdb lists only in-frame clones, some missing. Here the sample spans millions of clones, around nine tenths being singletons. The sample taken for sequencing was naive CD4+ T cells sorted from blood. Noted subset: CD45RA+ positively selected. The receptor set was obtained from a man younger than 30 in good health.

This chain joins TRBV19 and TRBJ2-2, with D unresolved. V was shortened by 0 bases and J by 3 bases, with 5 bases between the two germline ends. The length of the CDR3 is 14 residues. CDR1 is LNHDA and CDR2 is SQIVND in the germline V gene (reference sequence). The CDR3 DNA is TGTGCCAGTAGTATAGATGCGTACACCGGGGAGCTGTTTTTT. Its translation is CASSIDAYTGELFF.

The rearrangement uses TRBV5-4 and TRBJ2-5; TRBD1 aligns across 7 bases. J lost 3 bases, V lost 4 bases, and 12 bases had no gene match. Germline V gene sequence: CDR1 SGHNT, CDR2 YYREEE (reference sequence). The CDR3 covers 16 residues. The CDR3 is CASSPRQGKGEETQYF. The CDR3 nucleotides read TGTGCCAGCAGCCCGCGACAGGGAAAAGGAGAAGAGACCCAGTACTTC.

The rearrangement joins TRBV6-5 to TRBJ1-2; unclear D gene. This CDR3 is 13 amino acids long. The V and J ends lost 6 bases and 4 bases respectively, with 12 bases between them. Germline CDR1 MNHEY, CDR2 SVGAGI. CDR3: CASRQTAAYGYTF. Here the CDR3 DNA reads TGTGCCAGCAGGCAAACAGCGGCCTATGGCTACACCTTC.

The CDR3 loop reads CAIGGGQPLSYEQYF. DNA for the CDR3: TGTGCCATCGGGGGAGGACAGCCCCTCTCCTACGAGCAGTACTTC. The gene calls are TRBV10-3 and TRBJ2-7; perhaps D is TRBD1 or TRBD2 (6 bases each). The CDR3 has 15 amino acids. The germline CDR1 and CDR2 sequences are ENHRY and SYGVKD. V lost 8 bases, J lost 0 bases, and 17 bases lay in between.

This rearrangement joins TRBV9 to TRBJ2-3; D possibly uses TRBD1 or TRBD2 (5 bases each). V lost 3 bases and J lost 1, with 12 bases in between. Per the germline V gene, CDR1 is SGDLS and CDR2 is YYNGEE. This CDR3 region has 15 residues. The CDR3 DNA sequence: TGTGCCAGCAGCGGCCGGGACGGGGGCACAGATACGCAGTATTTT. Encoded protein: CASSGRDGGTDTQYF.